The T cell receptor (beta chain) described here comes from a study of tumor and adjacent non-tumor tissue in lung cancer (dated by TCRdb to 2016 to 2018). In the study overall: By cancer type, the cohort comprised 11 to 12 adenocarcinoma patients, 2 squamous cell carcinoma patients and 1 small cell lung cancer patient. Among the approximately 15 patients, ages ranged from roughly 30 to 76 years, some 10 were men and 5 were women, and disease was TNM stage I to III. A total of some 130,000,000 productive TCRbeta reads were generated by sequencing, corresponding to an average of roughly 4 million reads per sample. Bulk TCRbeta repertoires were compared between lung tumor tissue and matched distant non-tumor lung tissue obtained from 15 lung cancer patients. TCRbeta CDR3 sequencing was performed on a few dozen paired specimens, with one tumor sample and one normal lung sample collected per patient.

Notes on this clonotype: The antigen it recognizes is unknown. Its ends do not fully match the called genes, so a read error is possible.

Bulk unsorted tissue served as the source for RNA extraction, and RNA quality was assessed using a NanoDrop ND-1000 and an Agilent 2100. Normal lung samples were distant non-tumor tissue taken more than 3 cm from the tumor edge. The donors were newly diagnosed lung cancer patients admitted for thoracic surgery in China from August to November 2014 who had not received prior chemotherapy. Anyone who had undergone radiotherapy or chemotherapy before, or who had another cancer at the same time, was left out of the study. Surgical tissue pieces of about 1-2.1 cm3 were preserved in RNAlater solution and were kept at -80 degrees C until use. Libraries were built with multiplex PCR. TCRdb lists the instrument as Illumina HiSeq 2500. Following protocols modified from ARM-PCR, the researchers constructed TCRbeta libraries through three rounds of nested PCR with primers (Table S4). PCR products of 200-500 bp were gel-excised and purified with the QIAquick gel extraction kit before sequencing. The study's own analysis went as follows. Trimmomatic was used to clean the reads, FLASH merged the cleaned reads into complete CDR3 sequences, and MiTCR assigned the sequences to V(D)J germline segments. Clonal diversity was calculated as the inverse Simpson's index using VDJtools. In-frame sequences lacking a premature stop codon were counted as productive reads. The raw public reads went through TCRdb reprocessing: fastp at Q25, MiXCR clone calling, in-frame beta chains kept. Entries that share a CDR3 protein sequence are merged under the most common genes and DNA. The V and J calls and clone size are TCRdb's, not the authors'. The sample data list about 100,000 distinct CDR3 sequences, and approximately 65% of these were observed just once. The ten biggest clones cover roughly 19% of the sample.

The germline V gene encodes CDR1 MNHEY and CDR2 SVGAGI. The CDR3, cysteine through phenylalanine, is 13 amino acids long. Only the CDR3 DNA stays, 39 bases, in frame from base 1. The investigation overall reported the following: Because peripheral blood was not sequenced, blood TCRbeta repertoires in the lung cancer patients of the study were not examined. Neither the sequencing platform nor unique molecular identifiers are named or mentioned anywhere in the methods. The top 100 clones made up a significantly larger cumulative share of the repertoire in normal lung than in tumor tissue. TCR diversity was significantly higher in younger patients, and greater tumor TCR diversity was associated with shorter overall survival and shorter disease-free survival. Tumor tissue showed significantly greater TCR diversity (inverse Simpson) than normal lung tissue (roughly 430 vs 170, P = 0.0075, Mann-Whitney U test). Only around 15 patients were included in the cohort, and the need for larger samples and more detailed clinical data was noted by the authors.

Specimen: distant non-tumor lung tissue. This receptor was taken from a man aged 25-40 years with non-small cell lung cancer. The V gene is TRBV6-5 and the J gene is TRBJ1-2; no D segment can be confidently identified. The nucleotide sequence reads as follows: TGTGCCAGCAGTTCAGGAGGGAACTATGGCTACGCCTTC. It translates to CASSSGGNYGYAF.